A selection of T cell receptor beta chains follows, all from one sample in a study of identifying expanded T cells in peripheral blood. The repertoire was sequenced with immunoSEQ multiplex PCR; TCRdb's copy has only in-frame clones and lacks some. The table includes about 100,000 clones, 75% to 90% detected once. Material: blood. The receptors shown here come from a person aged 18 to 69 in good health. The CDR3 runs from the conserved cysteine through the conserved F or W. The D gene is left open where the match is weak. Clone sizes are given selectively: once, few, many, or a class where the clone is expanded.

CDR3aa	CDR3nt	abundance	d_gene	v_gene	j_gene
CASSTLAGGVNEQFF	TGTGCCAGTAGTACACTAGCGGGAGGGGTCAATGAGCAGTTCTTC	NA	TRBD2	TRBV19	TRBJ2-1
CSVQGEGGPEAFF	TGCAGCGTCCAAGGGGAGGGTGGGCCTGAAGCTTTCTTT	NA	NA	TRBV29-1	TRBJ1-1
CASSLATDTQYF	TGTGCCAGCAGCCTTGCTACAGATACGCAGTATTTT	NA	NA	TRBV9	TRBJ2-3
CASSFRQGVEKLFF	TGTGCCAGCAGCTTCCGACAGGGTGTTGAAAAACTGTTTTTT	NA	TRBD1	TRBV5-6	TRBJ1-4
CASSPPGDAKTGELFF	TGTGCCAGCAGCCCCCCCGGGGACGCCAAGACCGGGGAGCTGTTTTTT	NA	NA	TRBV4-2	TRBJ2-2
CAWMGQGATNEKLFF	TGTGCCTGGATGGGACAGGGGGCTACTAATGAAAAACTGTTTTTT	NA	TRBD1	TRBV30	TRBJ1-4
CASTRGGINTEAFF	TGTGCCAGCACCCGGGGAGGGATTAACACTGAAGCTTTCTTT	NA	NA	TRBV5-4	TRBJ1-1
CASISRDRGNQPQHF	TGTGCCAGCATTAGCCGGGACAGGGGCAATCAGCCCCAGCATTTT	NA	TRBD1	TRBV6-6	TRBJ1-5
CASRLQGDQPQHF	TGTGCCAGCAGATTACAGGGAGATCAGCCCCAGCATTTT	NA	NA	TRBV6-1	TRBJ1-5
CASSFQETQYF	TGTGCCAGCAGCTTCCAAGAGACCCAGTACTTC	NA	NA	TRBV5-5	TRBJ2-5
CASSQAPYRGPQPQHF	TGCGCCAGCAGCCAGGCCCCTTACAGGGGGCCTCAGCCCCAGCATTTT	few	TRBD1	TRBV4-1	TRBJ1-5
CASSFHRNTEAFF	TGTGCCAGCAGCTTTCACAGGAACACTGAAGCTTTCTTT	NA	NA	TRBV7-9	TRBJ1-1
CASSRDRMNTEAFF	TGTGCCAGCTCGAGGGACAGAATGAACACTGAAGCTTTCTTT	NA	TRBD1	TRBV18	TRBJ1-1
CASSLLQETQYF	TGCGCCAGCAGCCTGTTACAAGAGACCCAGTACTTC	NA	NA	TRBV5-1	TRBJ2-5
CASSMPWEQYF	TGTGCCAGCAGCATGCCCTGGGAGCAGTACTTC	NA	NA	TRBV7-8	TRBJ2-7
CSVAPLEGDSYEQYF	TGCAGCGTGGCCCCCCTGGAGGGAGACTCCTACGAGCAGTACTTC	NA	NA	TRBV29-1	TRBJ2-7
CASAWGSYNEQFF	TGTGCCAGCGCATGGGGTTCCTACAATGAGCAGTTCTTC	once	NA	TRBV27	TRBJ2-1
CASMTVPPYNEQFF	TGTGCCAGCATGACAGTCCCCCCCTACAATGAGCAGTTCTTC	NA	NA	TRBV6-1	TRBJ2-1
CAWSEYGRDTEAFF	TGTGCCTGGAGTGAGTACGGGAGGGACACTGAAGCTTTCTTT	NA	NA	TRBV30	TRBJ1-1
CASSLGNEKLFF	TGTGCCAGCAGCCTAGGAAATGAAAAACTGTTTTTT	once	NA	TRBV5-4	TRBJ1-4
CASSSDSLYQPQHF	TGTGCCAGCAGTTCTGACAGTTTATATCAGCCCCAGCATTTT	once	NA	TRBV7-8	TRBJ1-5
CASSLDSGRPQHF	TGTGCCAGCAGCTTAGATTCGGGGAGGCCCCAGCATTTT	NA	NA	TRBV11-3	TRBJ1-5
CASSRGQSSYNEQFF	TGTGCCAGTAGTAGGGGACAGAGCTCCTACAATGAGCAGTTCTTC	NA	TRBD1	TRBV19	TRBJ2-1
CASSSLVGGPETQYF	TGTGCCAGCAGCTCCCTGGTGGGAGGGCCAGAGACCCAGTACTTC	once	TRBD2	TRBV7-8	TRBJ2-5
CASSGQVETQYF	TGTGCCAGCAGCGGTCAGGTTGAGACCCAGTACTTC	NA	NA	TRBV7-9	TRBJ2-5
CASSLLMADNGYTF	TGTGCCAGCAGCTTGCTGATGGCGGACAATGGCTACACCTTC	NA	NA	TRBV5-6	TRBJ1-2
CASRTPTFPSGANVLTF	TGTGCCAGTAGAACCCCAACCTTCCCCTCTGGGGCCAACGTCCTGACTTTC	NA	NA	TRBV19	TRBJ2-6
CASTPGTGFNEQFF	TGCGCCAGCACTCCCGGGACAGGGTTCAATGAGCAGTTCTTC	NA	TRBD1	TRBV5-1	TRBJ2-1
CASNLASGSYNEQFF	TGTGCCAGTAATCTGGCTAGCGGGAGTTACAATGAGCAGTTCTTC	NA	TRBD2	TRBV19	TRBJ2-1
CASSEEAETYGYTF	TGTGCCAGCAGTGAAGAGGCTGAGACCTATGGCTACACCTTC	NA	NA	TRBV2	TRBJ1-2
CSVPRGNTEAFF	TGCAGCGTACCCAGGGGGAACACTGAAGCTTTCTTT	NA	NA	TRBV29-1	TRBJ1-1
CASSLGQGMTGELFF	TGTGCCAGCAGCTTGGGTCAGGGGATGACCGGGGAGCTGTTTTTT	once	NA	TRBV5-6	TRBJ2-2
CAWSDEGLATQYF	TGTGCCTGGAGTGATGAAGGCCTGGCTACGCAGTATTTT	NA	NA	TRBV30	TRBJ2-3
CASTPSPGVNSPLHF	TGTGCCAGCACCCCCTCGCCGGGGGTGAATTCACCCCTCCACTTT	NA	NA	TRBV2	TRBJ1-6
CAISDGSQDQPQHF	TGTGCCATCAGTGACGGCAGTCAGGATCAGCCCCAGCATTTT	NA	NA	TRBV10-3	TRBJ1-5
CASSLRSVGRTEAFF	TGTGCCAGCAGCTTAAGGTCGGTTGGGCGGACTGAAGCTTTCTTT	NA	NA	TRBV5-4	TRBJ1-1
CASSLLPSTGGYEQYF	TGTGCCAGCAGTTTATTGCCCTCGACAGGGGGTTACGAGCAGTACTTC	NA	TRBD1	TRBV28	TRBJ2-7
CASSEGQAGANVLTF	TGTGCCAGCAGTGAAGGACAGGCTGGGGCCAACGTCCTGACTTTC	NA	NA	TRBV6-1	TRBJ2-6
CASSNSGDEQYF	TGTGCCAGCTCCAACTCGGGTGACGAGCAGTACTTC	NA	NA	TRBV18	TRBJ2-7